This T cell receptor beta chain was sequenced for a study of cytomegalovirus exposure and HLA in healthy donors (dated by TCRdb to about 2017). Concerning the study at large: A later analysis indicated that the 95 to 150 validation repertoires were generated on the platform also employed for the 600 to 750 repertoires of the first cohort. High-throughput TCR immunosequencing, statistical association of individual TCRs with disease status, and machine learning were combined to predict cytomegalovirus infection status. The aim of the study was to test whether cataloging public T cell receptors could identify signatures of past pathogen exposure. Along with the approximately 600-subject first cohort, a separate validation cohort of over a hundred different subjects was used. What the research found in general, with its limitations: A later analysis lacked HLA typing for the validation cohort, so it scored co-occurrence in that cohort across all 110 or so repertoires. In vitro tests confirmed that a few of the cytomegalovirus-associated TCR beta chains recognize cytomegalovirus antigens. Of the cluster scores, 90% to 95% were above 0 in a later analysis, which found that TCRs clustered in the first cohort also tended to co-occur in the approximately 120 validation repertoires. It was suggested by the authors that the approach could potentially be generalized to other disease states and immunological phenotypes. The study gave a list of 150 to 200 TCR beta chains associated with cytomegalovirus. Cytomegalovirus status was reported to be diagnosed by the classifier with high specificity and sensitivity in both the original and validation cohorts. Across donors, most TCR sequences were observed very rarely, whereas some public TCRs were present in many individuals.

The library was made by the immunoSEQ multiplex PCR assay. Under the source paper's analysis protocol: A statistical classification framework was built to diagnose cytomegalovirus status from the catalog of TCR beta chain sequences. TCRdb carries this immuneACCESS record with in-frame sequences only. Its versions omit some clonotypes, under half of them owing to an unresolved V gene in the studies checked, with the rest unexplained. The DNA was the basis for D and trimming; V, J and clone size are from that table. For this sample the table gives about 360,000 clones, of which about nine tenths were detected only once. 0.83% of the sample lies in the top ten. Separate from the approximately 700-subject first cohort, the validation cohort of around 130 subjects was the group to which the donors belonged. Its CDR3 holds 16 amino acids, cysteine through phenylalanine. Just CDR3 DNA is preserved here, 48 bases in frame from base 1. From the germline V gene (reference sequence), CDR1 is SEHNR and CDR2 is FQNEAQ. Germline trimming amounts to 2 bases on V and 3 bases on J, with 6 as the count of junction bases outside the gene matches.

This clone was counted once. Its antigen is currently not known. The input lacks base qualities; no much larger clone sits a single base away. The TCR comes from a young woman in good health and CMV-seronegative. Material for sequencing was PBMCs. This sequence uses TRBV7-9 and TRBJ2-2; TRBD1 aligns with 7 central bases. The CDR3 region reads CASSLTGTAYTGELFF. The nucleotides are TGTGCCAGCAGCTTAACAGGGACAGCTTACACCGGGGAGCTGTTTTTT.